This T cell receptor (beta chain) derives from a study of blood T cell repertoires in COVID-19. Study-level background: Samples of COVID-19 (acute and convalescent) were obtained from the United States, Italy and Spain.

This clone was detected once. Authors' analysis steps: Estimation of nucleated cell counts was performed using reference gene primer amplification. Sequencing was performed with immunoSEQ multiplex PCR; in TCRdb, only in-frame clones are kept and a portion is missing. V and J calls and clone size are copied from that table; D and trimming were computed from the DNA. The sample has 200,000 to 250,000 clones, more than 70% seen once. The germline gives CDR1 KGHDR, CDR2 SFDVKD. Trimming removed 3 bases from V and 0 bases from J, with 8 bases in between. There are 14 residues in the CDR3. Sequenced material: peripheral blood. The sequence was obtained from a human donor in a cohort sampled during active COVID-19. This chain joins TRBV24-1 and TRBJ2-7; D perhaps matches TRBD1 (6 bases). Here the CDR3 DNA reads TGTGCCACCAGTGATACAGGGAGCTCCTACGAGCAGTACTTC. As protein: CATSDTGSSYEQYF.